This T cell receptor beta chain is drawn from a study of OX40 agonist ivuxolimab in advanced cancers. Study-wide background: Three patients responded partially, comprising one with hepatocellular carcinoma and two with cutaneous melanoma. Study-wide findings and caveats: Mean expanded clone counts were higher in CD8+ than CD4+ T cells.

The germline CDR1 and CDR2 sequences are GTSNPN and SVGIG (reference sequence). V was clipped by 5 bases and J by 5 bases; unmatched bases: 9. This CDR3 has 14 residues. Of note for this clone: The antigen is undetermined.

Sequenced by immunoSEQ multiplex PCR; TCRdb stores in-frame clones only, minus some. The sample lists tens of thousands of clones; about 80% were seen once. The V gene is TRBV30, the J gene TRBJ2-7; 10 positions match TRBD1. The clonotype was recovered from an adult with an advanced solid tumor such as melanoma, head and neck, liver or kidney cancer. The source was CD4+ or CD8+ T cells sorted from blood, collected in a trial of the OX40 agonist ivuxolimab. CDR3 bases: TGTGCCTGGTCCCGGGACAGGGGACCTGACGAGCAGTACTTC. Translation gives CAWSRDRGPDEQYF.